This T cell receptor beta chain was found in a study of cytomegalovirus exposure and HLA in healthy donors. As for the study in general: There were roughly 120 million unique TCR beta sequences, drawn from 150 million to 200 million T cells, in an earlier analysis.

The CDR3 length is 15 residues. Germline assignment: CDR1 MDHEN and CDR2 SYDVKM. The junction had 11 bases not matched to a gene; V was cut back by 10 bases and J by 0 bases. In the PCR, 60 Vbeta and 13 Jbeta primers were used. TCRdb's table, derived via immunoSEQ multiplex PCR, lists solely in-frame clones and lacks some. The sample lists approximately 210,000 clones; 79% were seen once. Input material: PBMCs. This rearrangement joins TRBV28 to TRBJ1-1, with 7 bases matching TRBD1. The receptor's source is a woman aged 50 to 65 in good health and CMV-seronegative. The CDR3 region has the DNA TGTGCCACCTGGCCGGGACAGTTAATGAACACTGAAGCTTTCTTT. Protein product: CATWPGQLMNTEAFF.